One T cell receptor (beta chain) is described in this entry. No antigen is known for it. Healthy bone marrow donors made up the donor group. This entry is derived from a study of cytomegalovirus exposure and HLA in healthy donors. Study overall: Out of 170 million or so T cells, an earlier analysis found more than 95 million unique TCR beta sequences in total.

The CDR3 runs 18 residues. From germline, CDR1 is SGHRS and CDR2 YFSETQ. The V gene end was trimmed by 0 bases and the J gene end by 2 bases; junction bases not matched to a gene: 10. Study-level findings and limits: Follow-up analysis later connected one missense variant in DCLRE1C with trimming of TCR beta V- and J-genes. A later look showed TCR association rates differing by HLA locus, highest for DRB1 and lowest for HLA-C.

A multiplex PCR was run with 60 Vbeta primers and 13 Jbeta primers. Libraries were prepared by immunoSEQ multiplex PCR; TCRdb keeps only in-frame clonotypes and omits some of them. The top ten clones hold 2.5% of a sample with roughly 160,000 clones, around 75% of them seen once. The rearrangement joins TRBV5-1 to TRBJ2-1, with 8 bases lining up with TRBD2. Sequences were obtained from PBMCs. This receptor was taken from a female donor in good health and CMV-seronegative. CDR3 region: CASSLALGGRTTYNEQFF. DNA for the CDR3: TGCGCCAGCAGCTTGGCCCTTGGCGGGAGGACCACCTACAATGAGCAGTTCTTC.